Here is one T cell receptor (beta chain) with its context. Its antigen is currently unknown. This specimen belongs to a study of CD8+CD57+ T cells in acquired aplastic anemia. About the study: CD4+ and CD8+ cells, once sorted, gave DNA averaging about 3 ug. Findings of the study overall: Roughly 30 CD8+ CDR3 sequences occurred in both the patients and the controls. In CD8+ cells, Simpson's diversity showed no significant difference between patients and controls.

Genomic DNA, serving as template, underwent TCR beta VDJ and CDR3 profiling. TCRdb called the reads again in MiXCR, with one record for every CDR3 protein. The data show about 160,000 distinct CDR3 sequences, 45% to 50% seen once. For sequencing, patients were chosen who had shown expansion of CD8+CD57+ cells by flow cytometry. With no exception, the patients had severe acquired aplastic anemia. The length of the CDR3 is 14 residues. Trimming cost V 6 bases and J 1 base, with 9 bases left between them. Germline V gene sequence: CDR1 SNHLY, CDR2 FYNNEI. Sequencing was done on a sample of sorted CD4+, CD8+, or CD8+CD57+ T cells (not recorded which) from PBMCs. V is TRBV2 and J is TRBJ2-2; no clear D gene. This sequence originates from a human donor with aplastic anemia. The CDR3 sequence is CASRAIVNTGELFF. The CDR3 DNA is TGTGCCAGCAGGGCTATAGTGAACACCGGGGAGCTGTTTTTT.